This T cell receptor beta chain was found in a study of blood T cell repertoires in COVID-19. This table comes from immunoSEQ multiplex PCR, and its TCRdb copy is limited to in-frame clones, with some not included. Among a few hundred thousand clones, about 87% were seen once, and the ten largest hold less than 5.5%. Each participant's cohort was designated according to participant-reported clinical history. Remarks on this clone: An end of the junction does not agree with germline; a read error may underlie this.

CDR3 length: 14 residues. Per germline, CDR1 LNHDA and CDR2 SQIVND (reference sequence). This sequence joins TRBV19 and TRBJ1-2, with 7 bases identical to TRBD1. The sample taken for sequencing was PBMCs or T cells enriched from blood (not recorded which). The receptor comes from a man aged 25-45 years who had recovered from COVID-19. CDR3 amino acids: CAGSIPGQPYGYTF. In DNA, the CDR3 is TGTGCCGGTAGTATCCCGGGACAGCCCTATGGCTACACCTTC.